Presented here are 27 T cell receptor beta chains from one specimen sequenced in a study of beta chain features in type 1 diabetes. Investigators reverse transcribed all isolated RNA, so they sequenced expressed TCRB transcripts. Method: immunoSEQ multiplex PCR; TCRdb's copy keeps in-frame clones and lacks some. The sample consists of 110,000 to 150,000 clones, about 10% of them appearing once. Sample: central memory CD4+ T cells from blood. The origin of the receptors is a man aged 18 to 30 in good health.

This clone occurred a few times. This chain joins TRBV18 and TRBJ1-2; 7 bases match TRBD1. Germline V gene lookup returns CDR1 KGHSH and CDR2 LQKENI. V shed 3 bases, J shed 2 bases, and the junction held 6 bases outside the gene matches. This CDR3 is 15 amino acids long. The CDR3, as DNA: TGTGCCAGCTCACCCTCAGGGGGAAGCAACTATGGCTACACCTTC. Translating it yields CASSPSGGSNYGYTF.

The table lists this clone with a few counts. The rearrangement links TRBV2 to TRBJ2-1; 9 bases are shared with TRBD1. There are 15 residues in the CDR3. From germline, CDR1 is SNHLY and CDR2 FYNNEI. After removal of 6 bases from V and 7 bases from J, the junction contained 10 bases not matched to a gene. The CDR3 coding sequence is TGTGCCAGCAGCAGCGGGACAGGGAGGTGGAATGAGCAGTTCTTC. Translation gives CASSSGTGRWNEQFF.

The J gene is TRBJ2-7, the V gene TRBV4-1, with 9 bases fitting TRBD2. The CDR3 has 17 amino acids. Trimming cost V 0 bases and J 2 bases; bases outside gene matches: 8. Germline V CDR1 and CDR2: MGHRA, YSYEKL. The CDR3 DNA reads TGCGCCAGCAGCCAAGAACGGGCTAGCGGGGTTACCTACGAGCAGTACTTC. Protein: CASSQERASGVTYEQYF.

The chain uses TRBV7-2 and TRBJ1-1; D gene unclear. The CDR3 has 15 amino acids. Germline V gene sequence: CDR1 SGHTA, CDR2 FQGNSA. V dropped 0 bases and J dropped 2 bases, with 10 bases sitting between them. The CDR3 loop reads CASSLALSGNTEAFF. As DNA, the CDR3 is TGTGCCAGCAGCTTAGCCCTTTCCGGTAACACTGAAGCTTTCTTT.

J is TRBJ1-1 and V is TRBV20-1, with D unresolved. V was shortened by 2 bases and J by 7 bases, with 8 bases between the two germline ends. This CDR3 has 11 amino acids. CDR1 is DFQATT and CDR2 is SNEGSKA in the germline V gene (reference sequence). CDR3 bases: TGCAGTGCTAGAAGGGAGCTTGAAGCTTTCTTT. This translates into CSARRELEAFF.

This clone was counted a few times. This sequence joins TRBV9 and TRBJ2-7; the match to TRBD1 covers 11 bases. Germline V CDR1 and CDR2: SGDLS, YYNGEE. The CDR3 length is 14 residues. Unmatched junction bases numbered 6, after V lost 4 bases and J lost 6 bases. The CDR3 DNA sequence: TGTGCCAGCAGCCATGGACAGGGGGCCTCCGAGCAGTACTTC. This gives the protein CASSHGQGASEQYF. Supplemented by reference TRBV9 and TRBJ2-7, the full variable domain reads DSGVTQTPKHLITATGQRVTLRCSPRSGDLSVYWYQQSLDQGLQFLIQYYNGEERAKGNILERFSAQQFPDLHSELNLSSLELGDSALYFCASSHGQGASEQYFGPGTRLTVT.

The CDR3 reads CASSFRGGQETQYF. The CDR3 nucleotides read TGTGCCAGTAGTTTCAGGGGAGGGCAAGAGACCCAGTACTTC. The V and J genes are TRBV19 and TRBJ2-5; possibly TRBD2 for D (7 bases). V lost 5 bases and J 2 bases, leaving 12 bases between the germline ends. The CDR3 has 14 amino acids. Per germline, CDR1 LNHDA and CDR2 SQIVND (reference sequence).

The rearrangement joins TRBV5-1 to TRBJ2-7; D is ambiguous. Between the trimmed V and J ends, which lost 2 bases and 1 base, there was a span of 13 bases. Germline CDR1 reads SGHRS; CDR2 reads YFSETQ. The CDR3 consists of 15 residues. CDR3 bases: TGCGCCAGCAGCTTCACGGCAGGTACTTCCTACGAGCAGTACTTC. Translated, it gives CASSFTAGTSYEQYF.

This clone was counted a few times. The V and J genes are TRBV12-5 and TRBJ2-5, with TRBD2 as a possible D gene (5 bases). This CDR3 comprises 12 residues. Deletions cut 6 bases from V and 5 bases from J, with 10 bases between. Germline values: CDR1 LGHNT, CDR2 FRNRAP. The CDR3, as DNA: TGTGCTAGTGGCCCTTCGGGGGAGACCCAGTACTTC. It encodes CASGPSGETQYF. The complete variable domain, with remaining parts taken from reference TRBV12-5 and TRBJ2-5, reads DARVTQTPRHKVTEMGQEVTMRCQPILGHNTVFWYRQTMMQGLELLAYFRNRAPLDDSGMPKDRFSAEMPDATLATLKIQPSEPRDSAVYFCASGPSGETQYFGPGTRLLVL.

In its sample, this clone was seen a few times. This chain connects TRBV30 to TRBJ2-2; 9 bases are a match to TRBD1. J was trimmed by 4 bases and V by 3 bases; bases with no gene match: 6. CDR1 GTSNPN and CDR2 SVGIG come from the germline V gene (reference sequence). The CDR3 has 15 amino acids. In DNA, the CDR3 is TGTGCCTGGAGACGACAGGGGGGGGTCACCGGGGAGCTGTTTTTT. Encoded protein: CAWRRQGGVTGELFF.

This clone has only a few counts. This chain connects TRBV5-1 to TRBJ2-3; D is perhaps TRBD1 (5 bases). Germline CDR1 SGHRS, CDR2 YFSETQ. This CDR3 region has 15 residues. Trimming left V 1 base short and J 1 base short, with 10 bases between. CDR3 sequence (DNA): TGCGCCAGCAGCTTGAGACAGCGAGGCACAGATACGCAGTATTTT. This codes for CASSLRQRGTDTQYF.

This chain joins TRBV7-6 and TRBJ1-1; 7 nucleotides agree with TRBD1. The germline V gene encodes CDR1 SGHVS and CDR2 FNYEAQ. This CDR3 is built from 17 residues. V shed 1 base, J shed 3 bases, and the junction held 11 bases outside the gene matches. The CDR3 sequence: CASSLGRAGGGDTEAFF. The DNA of the CDR3 is TGTGCCAGCAGCTTAGGTAGGGCAGGGGGTGGGGACACTGAAGCTTTCTTT.

V gene TRBV5-6 combines with J gene TRBJ2-3; D may be TRBD1 (5 bases). V lost 3 bases, J lost 5 bases, and 10 bases lay in between. The CDR3 is 13 amino acids. Germline-derived CDR1 and CDR2 are SGHDT and YYEEEE. The CDR3 reads CASSSTGLDTQYF. CDR3 nucleotides: TGTGCCAGCAGCTCCACAGGATTAGATACGCAGTATTTT.

CDR3 nucleotide sequence: TGCAGCGTTAAAGGACTAGCGGGGTCGGCAGATACGCAGTATTTT. Its protein product is CSVKGLAGSADTQYF. The genes are TRBV29-1 and TRBJ2-3, with 12 bases fitting TRBD2. V gave up 5 bases and J gave up 4 bases; unmatched junction bases: 7. This CDR3 has 15 amino acids. Germline V gene lookup returns CDR1 SQVTM and CDR2 ANQGSEA.

This clone was seen a few times. The V call is TRBV7-6, the J call TRBJ2-1, with TRBD2 identical over 13 bases. V was pared by 4 bases and J by 0 bases, with 9 bases of the junction left unmatched. This CDR3 is built from 19 residues. Per the germline V gene, CDR1 is SGHVS and CDR2 is FNYEAQ. The CDR3: CASSSRGTSGVVSYNEQFF. The CDR3 DNA reads as TGTGCCAGCAGCTCCCGTGGGACTAGCGGGGTCGTCTCCTACAATGAGCAGTTCTTC. The full variable domain, with the rest looked up from reference TRBV7-6 and TRBJ2-1, is GAGVSQSPRYKVTKRGQDVALRCDPISGHVSLYWYRQALGQGPEFLTYFNYEAQQDKSGLPNDRFSAERPEGSISTLTIQRTEQRDSAMYRCASSSRGTSGVVSYNEQFFGPGTRLTVL.

J is TRBJ1-2 and V is TRBV7-2, with a weak D call TRBD1 (6 bases). Germline CDR1 reads SGHTA; CDR2 reads FQGNSA. Trimming stripped 7 bases from V and 3 bases from J, with 21 bases between. The length of the CDR3 is 16 residues. The CDR3 bases are TGTGCCAGCACCCCGCATAGCGGGGGCATTTACTATGGCTACACCTTC. This encodes CASTPHSGGIYYGYTF.

This clone was seen repeatedly, ten times or more. V is TRBV9 and J is TRBJ2-1; D remains unclear. The CDR3 sequence is 13 residues long. The germline CDR1 and CDR2 sequences are SGDLS and YYNGEE. Trimming removed 0 bases at V and 9 bases at J, with 10 bases between. The CDR3 sequence is CASSVGGATEQFF. CDR3 sequence (DNA): TGTGCCAGCAGCGTAGGAGGTGCCACTGAGCAGTTCTTC. Together with reference TRBV9 and TRBJ2-1, the CDR3 gives the full variable domain: DSGVTQTPKHLITATGQRVTLRCSPRSGDLSVYWYQQSLDQGLQFLIQYYNGEERAKGNILERFSAQQFPDLHSELNLSSLELGDSALYFCASSVGGATEQFFGPGTRLTVL.

The table lists this clone with a few counts. This chain connects TRBV6-5 to TRBJ2-1, with 8 bases matching TRBD2. The germline CDR1 and CDR2 sequences are MNHEY and SVGAGI. V was pared by 4 bases and J by 6 bases, with 11 bases of the junction left unmatched. The CDR3 is 16 residues long. CDR3 sequence (DNA): TGTGCCAGCAGTTCCCTAATAGCGGGGCCGCGCAATGAGCAGTTCTTC. It encodes CASSSLIAGPRNEQFF.

The V and J genes are TRBV29-1 and TRBJ2-1, with 7 bases matching TRBD1. V gave up 7 bases and J gave up 6 bases; unmatched junction bases: 9. The CDR3 contains 13 residues. The germline V gene encodes CDR1 SQVTM and CDR2 ANQGSEA. The CDR3 sequence is CSASKTGSNEQFF. CDR3 DNA sequence: TGCAGCGCCTCGAAGACAGGGAGCAATGAGCAGTTCTTC.

In this sample, this clone turned up a few times. The sample contains more than one DNA sequence encoding this CDR3. The rearrangement links TRBV5-1 to TRBJ2-2; 7 bases fit TRBD2. The CDR3 covers 16 residues. Germline lookup yields CDR1 SGHRS and CDR2 YFSETQ. V shed 2 bases, J shed 1 base, and the junction held 5 bases outside the gene matches. The CDR3 DNA reads TGCGCCAGCAGCTTCACCGGGACTAAGAACACCGGGGAGCTGTTTTTT. Translated: CASSFTGTKNTGELFF.

This chain uses TRBV2 with TRBJ2-5; D is possibly TRBD2 (5 bases). Germline CDR1 and CDR2: SNHLY and FYNNEI. The V and J ends lost 6 bases and 0 bases respectively, with 5 bases between them. The CDR3 loop spans 12 amino acids. The CDR3 spells CASRRDQETQYF. For the CDR3, the DNA is TGTGCCAGCAGGAGGGACCAAGAGACCCAGTACTTC.

This clone came up a few times. Different DNA sequences within this sample yield the same CDR3. This sequence joins TRBV7-9 and TRBJ2-1; 7 bases agree with TRBD1. Germline V gene lookup returns CDR1 SEHNR and CDR2 FQNEAQ (reference sequence). V shed 4 bases and J 7 bases; nucleotides not matched to a gene: 1. The CDR3 contains 12 residues. The CDR3 spells CASSSQGNEQFF. DNA for the CDR3: TGTGCCAGCAGCTCACAGGGGAATGAGCAGTTCTTC. The complete variable domain, with remaining parts taken from reference TRBV7-9 and TRBJ2-1, reads DTGVSQNPRHKITKRGQNVTFRCDPISEHNRLYWYRQTLGQGPEFLTYFQNEAQLEKSRLLSDRFSAERPKGSFSTLEIQRTEQGDSAMYLCASSSQGNEQFFGPGTRLTVL.

This clone was seen a handful of times. The rearrangement uses TRBV30 and TRBJ1-2; perhaps TRBD1 as D (6 bases). CDR1 is GTSNPN, CDR2 SVGIG, per germline (reference sequence). V was clipped by 5 bases and J by 5 bases, with 15 bases between them. The CDR3 has 13 amino acids. The CDR3 spells CAWGNRQAYGYTF. In DNA, the CDR3 is TGTGCCTGGGGGAACCGACAGGCTTATGGCTACACCTTC.

This clone has a handful of counts. This chain links TRBV14 with TRBJ2-5, with a possible D match to TRBD2 (6 bases). From germline, CDR1 is SGHDN and CDR2 FVKESK. The CDR3 is made up of 18 amino acids. Trimming cost V 0 bases and J 1 base, with 18 bases left between them. CDR3 region: CASSQERKAGSFQETQYF. The CDR3 nucleotides are TGTGCCAGCAGCCAAGAGCGTAAGGCGGGGAGCTTCCAAGAGACCCAGTACTTC.

This clone was recorded a few times. This chain uses TRBV11-2 with TRBJ2-1; TRBD2 matches 11 bases. Germline V gene sequence: CDR1 SGHAT, CDR2 FQNNGV. V trimming: 6 bases; J trimming: 1 base; junction bases outside the gene matches: 5. CDR3 length: 16 residues. CDR3 nucleotide sequence: TGTGCCAGCAGACACCGACTAGCGGGGTCCTACAATGAGCAGTTCTTC. It is translated as CASRHRLAGSYNEQFF.

This clone has just a few counts. CDR3 coding DNA: TGTGCCACCAGAGGAGGGGCGGACTCCTATAATTCACCCCTCCACTTT. Translated, it gives CATRGGADSYNSPLHF. The J gene is TRBJ1-6, the V gene TRBV15, with D possibly being TRBD1 (5 bases). Trimming took 6 bases from V and 0 from J, leaving 12 bases between them. Germline V CDR1 and CDR2: LNHNV, YYDKDF (reference sequence). CDR3 length: 16 residues.

This clone was seen a handful of times. The V gene is TRBV27, the J gene TRBJ2-5; 11 bases agree with TRBD1. V lost 5 bases, J lost 5 bases, and 7 bases stayed unmatched. Germline lookup yields CDR1 MNHEY and CDR2 SMNVEV (reference sequence). CDR3 length: 15 amino acids. The CDR3 nucleotides read TGTGCCAGCAGTCAACCGGACAGGGGGCCGGAGACCCAGTACTTC. This codes for CASSQPDRGPETQYF.